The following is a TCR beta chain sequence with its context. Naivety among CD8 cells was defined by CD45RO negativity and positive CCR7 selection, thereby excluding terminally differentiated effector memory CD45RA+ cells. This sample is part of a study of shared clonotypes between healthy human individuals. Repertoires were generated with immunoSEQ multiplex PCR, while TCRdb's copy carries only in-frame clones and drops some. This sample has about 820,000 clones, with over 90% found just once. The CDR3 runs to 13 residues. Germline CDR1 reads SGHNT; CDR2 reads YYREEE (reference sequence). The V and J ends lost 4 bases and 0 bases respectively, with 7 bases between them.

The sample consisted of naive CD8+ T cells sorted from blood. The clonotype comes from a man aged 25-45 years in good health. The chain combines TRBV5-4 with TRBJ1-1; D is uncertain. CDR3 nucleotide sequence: TGTGCCAGCAGCGCACAGTTGAACACTGAAGCTTTCTTT. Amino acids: CASSAQLNTEAFF.